This T cell receptor beta chain was profiled in a study of blood T cell repertoires in COVID-19. Study-wide context: The origin of the acute and convalescent COVID-19 samples was the United States, Italy and Spain. The cDNA or gDNA used as material had been derived from T cells, B-cell-depleted T cells, or PBMCs.

Profiling relied on immunoSEQ multiplex PCR, and the TCRdb table lists in-frame clones only, not all of them. In the table there are fewer than 95,000 clones, around 67% of which are singletons. This clone has just one count. The TCR originated in a man between 70 and 80 years old with COVID-19, enrolled during active disease. Sequenced sample: peripheral blood.

The CDR3 DNA reads TGTGCCAGCAGTCCGTCCCAGGGTAACTATGGCTACACCTTC. It is translated as CASSPSQGNYGYTF. The chain carries TRBV6-4 and TRBJ1-2, with TRBD1 as a possible D gene (5 bases). Deletions cut 5 bases from V and 1 base from J, with 11 bases between. The germline CDR1 and CDR2 sequences are MRHNA and SNTAGT. CDR3 size: 14 residues.